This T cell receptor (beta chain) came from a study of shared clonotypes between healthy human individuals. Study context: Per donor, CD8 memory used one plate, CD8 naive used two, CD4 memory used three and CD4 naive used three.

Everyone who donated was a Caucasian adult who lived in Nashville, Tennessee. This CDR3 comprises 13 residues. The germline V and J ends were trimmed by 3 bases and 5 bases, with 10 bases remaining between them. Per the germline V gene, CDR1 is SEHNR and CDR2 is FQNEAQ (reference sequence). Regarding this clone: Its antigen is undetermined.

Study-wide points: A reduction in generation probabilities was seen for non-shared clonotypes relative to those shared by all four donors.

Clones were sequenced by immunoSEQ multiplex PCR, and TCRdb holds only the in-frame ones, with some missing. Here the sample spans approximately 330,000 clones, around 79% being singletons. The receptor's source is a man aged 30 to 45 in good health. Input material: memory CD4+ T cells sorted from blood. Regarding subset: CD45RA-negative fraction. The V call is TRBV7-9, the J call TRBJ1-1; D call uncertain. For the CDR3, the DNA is TGTGCCAGCAGCTTTGTAGGGAGTACTGAAGCTTTCTTT. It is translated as CASSFVGSTEAFF.